What follows are 3 T cell receptor beta chains derived from one specimen sequenced in a study of blood T cell repertoires in COVID-19. Profiled with immunoSEQ multiplex PCR; TCRdb holds only in-frame clones, not every one. The data show about 200,000 clones, 80% to 90% seen once. The sequencing input was PBMCs or T cells enriched from blood (not recorded which). These receptors were obtained from a middle-aged woman with acute COVID-19.

The count of this clone is one. The J gene is TRBJ2-5, the V gene TRBV5-1, with TRBD2 identical over 8 bases. This CDR3 is 12 amino acids long. The ends lost 4 bases at V and 5 bases at J; junction bases unmatched: 1. CDR1 is SGHRS, CDR2 YFSETQ, per germline. The CDR3: CASSRGGETQYF. The CDR3, as DNA: TGCGCCAGCAGCCGGGGGGGCGAGACCCAGTACTTC.

Concerning this clone itself: Other DNA sequences in this sample translate to the same CDR3. CDR3 DNA: TGTGCCACCAGCCGTACAGGGAACACTGAAGCTTTCTTT. Protein sequence: CATSRTGNTEAFF. The chain joins TRBV24-1 to TRBJ1-1; TRBD1 might be the D (5 bases). CDR3 size: 13 residues. Germline V gene data show CDR1 as KGHDR and CDR2 as SFDVKD. Trimming took off 7 bases at V and 1 base at J, with 9 bases between the two ends.

This chain uses TRBV7-2 with TRBJ1-1; perhaps TRBD1 as D (5 bases). Per the germline V gene, CDR1 is SGHTA and CDR2 is FQGNSA. The length of the CDR3 is 14 residues. The ends were cut back, 0 bases at V and 2 bases at J, with 7 bases in the middle. The CDR3 loop is CASSLAGANTEAFF. The CDR3 nucleotides are TGTGCCAGCAGCTTAGCTGGGGCCAACACTGAAGCTTTCTTT.